These 30 T cell receptor beta chains came from one sample sequenced in a study of identical twins. MiXCR, applied by TCRdb to the 5' RACE reads, yields one record per CDR3 protein. The repertoire holds about 810,000 distinct CDR3 sequences, with 10% to 15% as singletons. This same sample was also part of a study on yellow fever vaccine responses in identical twins.

What was sequenced was PBMCs. Receptors originate from a woman aged 18 to 35 in good health.

This clonotype was detected ten times or more. This chain connects TRBV15 to TRBJ2-1, with D possibly TRBD2 on 5 matching bases. The CDR3 is made up of 16 amino acids. Trimming took 0 bases from V and 8 from J, leaving 17 bases between them. Germline V gene lookup returns CDR1 LNHNV and CDR2 YYDKDF (reference sequence). The CDR3 spells CATSRDRGSWIDEQFF. DNA of the CDR3: TGTGCCACCAGCAGAGATCGGGGATCTTGGATAGATGAGCAGTTCTTC.

The chain couples TRBV7-9 to TRBJ1-6, with TRBD1 identical over 7 bases. V was clipped by 5 bases and J by 7 bases; unmatched bases: 8. CDR3 length: 15 residues. CDR1 and CDR2 from the germline V gene are SEHNR and FQNEAQ (reference sequence). The DNA of the CDR3 is TGTGCCAGCAGCCGTGGGACAGAGCAAAATTCACCCCTCCACTTT. Translated, it gives CASSRGTEQNSPLHF.

In regard to this clonotype: A read error may account for a junction end that differs from germline. The chain uses TRBV14 and TRBJ2-1, with D unclear. The germline gives CDR1 SGHDN, CDR2 FVKESK. CDR3 size: 15 residues. The CDR3 here is CASSQDSLSCNEQFF. CDR3 sequence (DNA): TGTGCCAGCAGCCAAGATTCCCTTTCCTGCAATGAGCAGTTCTTC.

The chain uses TRBV10-3 and TRBJ1-5; D unresolved. The V gene lost 6 bases and the J gene lost 2 bases, with 8 bases spanning the gap. CDR3 length equals 13 residues. Looked up from germline, CDR1 is ENHRY and CDR2 is SYGVKD. This CDR3 reads CAIRGAGNQPQHF. In DNA, the CDR3 is TGTGCCATCAGGGGAGCGGGCAATCAGCCCCAGCATTTT.

This clonotype has more than one count but fewer than ten. V is TRBV20-1 and J is TRBJ2-7; D may be TRBD2 (6 bases). Trimming left V 5 bases short and J 2 bases short, with 7 bases between. Per germline, CDR1 DFQATT and CDR2 SNEGSKA (reference sequence). The CDR3 contains 11 residues. The CDR3 sequence: CSAAGTYEQYF. The CDR3 nucleotides read TGCAGTGCTGCGGGAACCTACGAGCAGTACTTC.

This clonotype was detected a few times. The V call is TRBV19, the J call TRBJ1-5; the D gene is possibly TRBD1 (6 bases). The germline V gene encodes CDR1 LNHDA and CDR2 SQIVND (reference sequence). The CDR3 runs to 16 residues. V was pared by 4 bases and J by 2 bases, with 15 bases between. The CDR3 DNA is TGTGCCAGTAGTAATTATTGGAGACAGGGCAATCAGCCCCAGCATTTT. Amino acids: CASSNYWRQGNQPQHF.

This clonotype was counted at least ten times. The chain has TRBV12-3 or TRBV12-4 and TRBJ1-1; D is undetermined. The CDR3 runs 11 residues. The V end lost 9 bases, the J end lost 1 base, and 6 bases lay between the germline ends. The CDR3 region is CASGGNTEAFF. CDR3 DNA: TGTGCCAGTGGTGGGAACACTGAAGCTTTCTTT.

This rearrangement joins TRBV4-1 to TRBJ2-3, with TRBD1 matching 9 bases. After removal of 10 bases from V and 0 bases from J, the junction contained 8 bases not matched to a gene. CDR1 and CDR2 (germline): MGHRA, YSYEKL. The CDR3 is made up of 15 amino acids. This CDR3 is CATSGTGLSTDTQYF. The CDR3 DNA reads TGCGCCACCTCCGGGACAGGGCTCAGCACAGATACGCAGTATTTT.

This clonotype came up many times. V and J are TRBV4-1 and TRBJ2-1, with 8 nucleotides matching TRBD2. The CDR3 has 16 residues. Unmatched junction bases numbered 11, after V lost 1 base and J lost 9 bases. Germline V lookup: CDR1 MGHRA, CDR2 YSYEKL. The CDR3 loop reads CASSQVSSGRSTEQFF. CDR3 DNA: TGCGCCAGCAGCCAAGTGTCCAGCGGGAGATCCACTGAGCAGTTCTTC.

Here the CDR3 DNA reads TGTGCCAGCAGTTACGATCAGGCCGCGGGGTGGGATCGGGAGACCCAGTACTTC. This translates into CASSYDQAAGWDRETQYF. This rearrangement joins TRBV6-2 or TRBV6-3 to TRBJ2-5; perhaps TRBD2 as D (6 bases). Trimming took off 2 bases at V and 5 bases at J, with 24 bases between the two ends. The CDR3 is 18 residues long. The germline gives CDR1 MNHEY, CDR2 SVGEGT.

The CDR3 spells CSAPGQAADTIYF. As DNA, the CDR3 is TGCAGTGCTCCGGGACAGGCGGCAGACACCATATATTTT. The genes are TRBV20-1 and TRBJ1-3; TRBD1 agrees at 8 bases. The CDR3 extends over 13 amino acids. Germline V gene lookup returns CDR1 DFQATT and CDR2 SNEGSKA (reference sequence). Trimming cost V 5 bases and J 8 bases; bases outside gene matches: 8.

In this sample, this clonotype turned up a few times. CDR3 coding DNA: TGTGCCAGCAGTGGCGGGAGGGCCGGTACAGATACGCAGTATTTT. Translating it yields CASSGGRAGTDTQYF. The chain recombines TRBV5-5 with TRBJ2-3, with 9 bases matching TRBD2. Germline V gives CDR1 SGHKS, CDR2 YYEKEE (reference sequence). Trimming removed 5 bases from V and 3 bases from J; junction bases left unmatched: 7. CDR3 size: 15 residues.

About this clonotype itself: A much larger clone is a single base away; this may be a read error. This chain connects TRBV28 to TRBJ2-3, with 9 bases that match TRBD1. CDR3 size: 15 residues. V lost 5 bases and J lost 3; bases outside the gene matches: 6. Germline values: CDR1 MDHEN, CDR2 SYDVKM. The CDR3, as DNA: TGTGCCAGCAGTACCCAGGACAGGGGAACAGATACGCAGTATTTT. It is translated as CASSTQDRGTDTQYF. Filled out from reference TRBV28 and TRBJ2-3, the complete variable domain reads DVKVTQSSRYLVKRTGEKVFLECVQDMDHENMFWYRQDPGLGLRLIYFSYDVKMKEKGDIPEGYSVSREKKERFSLILESASTNQTSMYLCASSTQDRGTDTQYFGPGTRLTVL.

This clonotype was observed a handful of times. J is TRBJ1-2 and V is TRBV6-1; 7 bases agree with TRBD1. V lost 6 bases and J lost 6; bases outside the gene matches: 13. Germline V gene sequence: CDR1 MNHNS, CDR2 SASEGT. This CDR3 contains 15 residues. The CDR3 reads CASSTLRGTLNGYTF. In nucleotides, the CDR3 is TGTGCCAGCAGCACGCTCAGGGGGACCTTGAATGGCTACACCTTC.

There are many counts of this clonotype. V and J are TRBV11-2 and TRBJ2-7; 7 nucleotides line up with TRBD2. V gave up 5 bases and J gave up 4 bases; unmatched junction bases: 11. Germline V gene data show CDR1 as SGHAT and CDR2 as FQNNGV. The CDR3 sequence is 15 residues long. The CDR3 loop reads CASSQTGLVRYEQYF. CDR3 bases: TGTGCCAGCAGCCAAACCGGACTAGTACGGTACGAGCAGTACTTC.

This clonotype was found a few times. V gene TRBV18 combines with J gene TRBJ2-2; 12 bases are shared with TRBD2. The CDR3 has 16 residues. Germline CDR1 is KGHSH and CDR2 is LQKENI. V lost 6 bases and J lost 1; bases outside the gene matches: 3. The CDR3 here is CASSRTSGMNTGELFF. CDR3 DNA sequence: TGTGCCAGCTCCAGGACTAGCGGGATGAACACCGGGGAGCTGTTTTTT.

Points on this clonotype: It may be a read error: a sequence one base away is much more abundant. This chain joins TRBV5-8 and TRBJ2-5; D not certain. Per germline, CDR1 SGHTS and CDR2 YDEGEE. Trimming pared 4 bases from V and 4 bases from J, leaving 14 bases between. The CDR3 totals 14 residues. The CDR3 DNA reads TGTGCCAGCAGCCCCGGGCCTAGTGGAGAGACCCAGTACTTC. Its translation is CASSPGPSGETQYF.

The chain employs TRBV9 and TRBJ1-6, with TRBD1 matching 9 bases. V gave up 4 bases and J gave up 4 bases; unmatched junction bases: 9. Germline V lookup: CDR1 SGDLS, CDR2 YYNGEE. This CDR3 is 17 amino acids long. CDR3 protein: CASSLSAGQGYNSPLHF. CDR3 bases: TGTGCCAGCAGCCTGTCCGCGGGACAGGGTTATAATTCACCCCTCCACTTT.

This clonotype was recorded a few times. The rearrangement uses TRBV5-1 and TRBJ2-1; D might be TRBD2 (5 bases). Trimming left V 7 bases short and J 5 bases short, with 16 bases between. The germline gives CDR1 SGHRS, CDR2 YFSETQ. The CDR3 extends over 14 amino acids. The DNA for the CDR3 is TGCGCCAGCGGGAGTAGAAATCCCAACAATGAGCAGTTCTTC. Protein sequence: CASGSRNPNNEQFF.

V is TRBV4-1 and J is TRBJ2-2; 7 bases are a match to TRBD2. The CDR3 covers 14 residues. Germline CDR1 reads MGHRA; CDR2 reads YSYEKL. V lost 1 base, J lost 6 bases, and 2 bases stayed unmatched. The CDR3 loop is CASSQAGGAGELFF. Written as DNA, the CDR3 is TGCGCCAGCAGCCAAGCTGGGGGGGCCGGGGAGCTGTTTTTT.

DNA of the CDR3: TGCAGTGCTAGAGATGCCGGGCCCACGGAGGGCTACACCTTC. Translation: CSARDAGPTEGYTF. This chain links TRBV20-1 with TRBJ1-2; D gene unclear. V was shortened by 0 bases and J by 8 bases, with 16 bases between the two germline ends. CDR1 and CDR2 (germline): DFQATT, SNEGSKA (reference sequence). This CDR3 comprises 14 residues.

V is TRBV12-3 or TRBV12-4 and J is TRBJ2-1; D could derive from TRBD1 or TRBD2 (5 bases each). Trimming removed 2 bases at V and 0 bases at J, with 23 bases between. The length of the CDR3 is 20 residues. In DNA, the CDR3 is TGTGCCAGCAGTTTACCCCCCGGGGCCCGTGGGCCGGGCTCCTACAATGAGCAGTTCTTC. It yields the protein CASSLPPGARGPGSYNEQFF.

Many counts were recorded for this clonotype. The V and J genes are TRBV7-9 and TRBJ1-1, with D unclear. Per the germline V gene, CDR1 is SEHNR and CDR2 is FQNEAQ (reference sequence). This CDR3 is built from 12 residues. Trimming shortened V by 7 bases and J by 0 bases, and 6 bases separated the two germline ends. The CDR3 reads CASIELNTEAFF. The CDR3 DNA follows: TGTGCCAGCATCGAGTTGAACACTGAAGCTTTCTTT.

At least ten counts were recorded for this clonotype. The chain employs TRBV12-3 or TRBV12-4 and TRBJ2-7; TRBD1 agrees at 7 bases. Losses at the gene ends were 7 bases for V and 7 bases for J; bases not matched to a gene: 13. CDR3 length equals 14 residues. The DNA of the CDR3 is TGTGCCAGCAAAAGACAGGGAAGGTCCCTGGAGCAGTACTTC. It codes for CASKRQGRSLEQYF.

This clonotype has more than one count but fewer than ten. This chain links TRBV20-1 with TRBJ2-5; D is unclear. Germline V CDR1 and CDR2: DFQATT, SNEGSKA (reference sequence). The CDR3 has 13 residues. The V end lost 1 base, the J end lost 1 base, and 7 bases lay between the germline ends. CDR3 loop: CSARGPTQETQYF. The CDR3 nucleotides read TGCAGTGCTAGAGGCCCGACCCAAGAGACCCAGTACTTC.

The rearrangement joins TRBV7-2 to TRBJ2-7; 10 nucleotides match TRBD1. V shed 5 bases, J shed 7 bases, and the junction held 8 bases outside the gene matches. Germline CDR1 and CDR2: SGHTA and FQGNSA. The CDR3 has 14 residues. The CDR3 loop is CASSPDRGRREQYF. The CDR3, as DNA: TGTGCCAGCAGCCCAGACAGGGGGCGCAGGGAGCAGTACTTC.

The CDR3 bases are TGTGCCAGCGATGTTGGGAGCTCCTACAATGAGCAGTTCTTC. It is translated as CASDVGSSYNEQFF. The chain is built from TRBV7-9 and TRBJ2-1; D may be TRBD2 (5 bases). CDR3 size: 14 residues. The germline gives CDR1 SEHNR, CDR2 FQNEAQ (reference sequence). V lost 8 bases to trimming and J lost 0 bases, with 11 bases between them. The whole variable domain, filled in from reference TRBV7-9 and TRBJ2-1, reads DTGVSQNPRHKITKRGQNVTFRCDPISEHNRLYWYRQTLGQGPEFLTYFQNEAQLEKSRLLSDRFSAERPKGSFSTLEIQRTEQGDSAMYLCASDVGSSYNEQFFGPGTRLTVL.

This clonotype occurred once. This chain links TRBV19 with TRBJ2-2; 8 bases are a match to TRBD2. The germline V gene has CDR1 LNHDA and CDR2 SQIVND (reference sequence). The junction had 9 bases not matched to a gene; V was cut back by 8 bases and J by 4 bases. CDR3 size: 15 residues. This CDR3 reads CASGGVAGSTGELFF. The CDR3, as DNA: TGTGCCAGTGGGGGGGTAGCGGGGTCCACCGGGGAGCTGTTTTTT.

This clonotype was detected many times. This chain uses TRBV12-3 or TRBV12-4 with TRBJ2-7; D is uncertain. The CDR3 runs to 15 residues. V lost 6 bases and J lost 4, with 19 bases in between. CDR3 in amino acids: CASSPGNIGFYEQYF. The DNA of the CDR3 is TGTGCCAGCAGCCCCGGCAACATCGGGTTTTACGAGCAGTACTTC.

Only a few counts were recorded for this clonotype. The V call is TRBV2, the J call TRBJ2-3; no clear D. The CDR3 has 14 residues. V lost 4 bases and J 1 base, leaving 9 bases between the germline ends. Germline assignment: CDR1 SNHLY and CDR2 FYNNEI. CDR3 sequence reads: CASSGFGGTDTQYF. The DNA for the CDR3 is TGTGCCAGCAGTGGATTCGGCGGCACAGATACGCAGTATTTT.